This T cell receptor beta chain was documented in a study of T cell responses to AZD1222 COVID-19 vaccine. As for this clone: No antigen is known for it.

The CDR3 extends over 16 amino acids. The trim removed 0 bases at V and 0 bases at J, leaving 3 bases unmatched. The germline V gene encodes CDR1 SGHRS and CDR2 YFSETQ. The study, taken as a whole, reports: Donors, mostly white British, included more females; clonal diversity was possibly underestimated. Only a handful of AZD1222 recipients were seropositive at baseline. Per reports, nearly half of all spike-specific TCRs target regions that are unmutated in variants. The peak T cell response came first, and repertoires were sampled only after it.

Sequenced by immunoSEQ multiplex PCR; TCRdb stores in-frame clones only, minus some. The sample yields 140,000 to 150,000 clones, more than 85% seen once. The chain is built from TRBV5-1 and TRBJ2-1, with 7 bases aligning to TRBD2. This TCR came from an adult in good health. Material: peripheral blood, obtained on day 0 of AZD1222 vaccination. The CDR3 loop is CASSLEAGSSYNEQFF. CDR3 nucleotide sequence: TGCGCCAGCAGCTTGGAAGCGGGGAGCTCCTACAATGAGCAGTTCTTC.